A single sample is the source of the 19 T cell receptor beta chains below, sequenced in a study of T cells in Graves' hyperthyroidism and ophthalmopathy. From RNA transcripts, TCR beta CDR3 regions were amplified. The primer set for the first-round RT-PCR of the TCR CDR3 was HTBI. MiXCR was run by TCRdb on the multiplex PCR reads, yielding one entry per CDR3 protein. The table shows almost 250,000 distinct CDR3 sequences, with 24% occurring only once. The sequenced sample was blood. The receptors were gathered from a woman aged 40 to 50 with Graves' ophthalmopathy.

This clonotype was seen repeatedly, ten times or more. The chain joins TRBV27 to TRBJ2-4, with 13 positions matching TRBD2. The CDR3 has 18 residues. The germline V gene encodes CDR1 MNHEY and CDR2 SMNVEV (reference sequence). V trimming: 5 bases; J trimming: 7 bases; junction bases outside the gene matches: 14. The DNA of the CDR3 is TGTGCCAGCAGTCCTGGGGGGCGACTAGCGGGAGGAGACAACATTCAGTACTTC. Translation gives CASSPGGRLAGGDNIQYF.

The CDR3 sequence: CASSYGMRTEAFF. CDR3 nucleotides: TGTGCCAGCAGTTACGGGATGAGGACTGAAGCTTTCTTT. The chain has TRBV6-2 or TRBV6-3 and TRBJ1-1; D call uncertain. CDR3 size: 13 residues. CDR1 is MNHEY, CDR2 SVGEGT, per germline. V was trimmed by 2 bases and J by 5 bases, leaving 9 bases between them.

In this sample, this clonotype turned up many times. This CDR3 reads CASISQSARGTGELFF. The CDR3 nucleotides read TGTGCCAGCATCTCACAAAGCGCGAGGGGAACCGGGGAGCTGTTTTTT. The chain combines TRBV7-8 with TRBJ2-2; either TRBD1 or TRBD2 may fit D (5 bases each). V lost 7 bases, J lost 5 bases, and 20 bases lay in between. Germline V gives CDR1 SGHVS, CDR2 FQNEAQ. This CDR3 contains 16 residues.

This clonotype was observed at least ten times. The rearrangement uses TRBV4-1 and TRBJ2-5; TRBD2 matches 7 bases. This CDR3 is built from 14 residues. The V gene end was trimmed by 5 bases and the J gene end by 5 bases; junction bases not matched to a gene: 8. The V gene's germline CDR1 is MGHRA and CDR2 YSYEKL. CDR3 amino acids: CASSTAAGVETQYF. CDR3 bases: TGCGCCAGCAGCACCGCTGCGGGAGTTGAGACCCAGTACTTC.

In its sample, this clonotype was seen a few times. V gene TRBV4-1 combines with J gene TRBJ1-1; D is ambiguous. Trimming left V 4 bases short and J 4 bases short, with 16 bases between. This CDR3 has 15 residues. Germline CDR1 and CDR2: MGHRA and YSYEKL. The CDR3 sequence is CASSPHLGSGTEAFF. The CDR3, as DNA: TGCGCCAGCAGCCCCCACCTGGGATCCGGCACTGAAGCTTTCTTT.

This clonotype was observed a few times. This chain links TRBV12-3 or TRBV12-4 with TRBJ1-1; TRBD1 agrees at 11 bases. CDR3 length: 17 residues. Losses at the gene ends were 6 bases for V and 5 bases for J; bases not matched to a gene: 14. DNA of the CDR3: TGTGCCAGCAGAAAGGGACAGGGGGTACCCTTCGGGACTGAAGCTTTCTTT. This encodes CASRKGQGVPFGTEAFF.

This clonotype was picked up many times. This chain links TRBV6-5 with TRBJ2-7, with 7 positions matching TRBD2. J lost 4 bases, V lost 0 bases, and 3 bases had no gene match. CDR1 and CDR2 from the germline V gene are MNHEY and SVGAGI. The CDR3 has 14 amino acids. The CDR3 DNA follows: TGTGCCAGCAGTTACTCGGGGGGGAGGTACGAGCAGTACTTC. As protein: CASSYSGGRYEQYF.

The V gene is TRBV28, the J gene TRBJ2-2, with unresolved D. Germline assignment: CDR1 MDHEN and CDR2 SYDVKM. This CDR3 is 16 amino acids long. The V end was cut by 2 bases, the J end by 3 bases, with 13 bases between. CDR3 loop: CASSLLVTDYTGELFF. Written as DNA, the CDR3 is TGTGCCAGCAGTTTACTGGTTACAGACTACACCGGGGAGCTGTTTTTT.

This clonotype was recorded a few times. V is TRBV6-5 and J is TRBJ1-1, with D hard to call. Germline V CDR1 and CDR2: MNHEY, SVGAGI. The CDR3 runs to 14 residues. V was trimmed by 2 bases and J by 0 bases, leaving 7 bases between them. The CDR3 region is CASSYRTMNTEAFF. The CDR3 region has the DNA TGTGCCAGCAGTTACCGCACTATGAACACTGAAGCTTTCTTT.

This clonotype was observed at least ten times. The chain uses TRBV20-1 and TRBJ2-7; 11 nucleotides align to TRBD2. J lost 4 bases, V lost 4 bases, and 18 bases had no gene match. The CDR3 runs to 18 residues. Germline lookup yields CDR1 DFQATT and CDR2 SNEGSKA (reference sequence). CDR3 region: CSAIYLAGGPGRGYEQYF. The CDR3 nucleotides read TGCAGTGCTATATATTTAGCGGGAGGGCCGGGCCGGGGTTACGAGCAGTACTTC.

The genes are TRBV10-2 and TRBJ2-7; D unclear. Trimming cost V 5 bases and J 3 bases, with 8 bases left between them. The CDR3 is made up of 12 amino acids. Germline lookup yields CDR1 WSHSY and CDR2 SAAADI. The CDR3 loop reads CASSFTDYEQYF. CDR3 DNA sequence: TGCGCCAGCAGTTTCACTGACTACGAGCAGTACTTC.

This sequence joins TRBV30 and TRBJ1-6; D might be TRBD1 (6 bases). Trimming took 0 bases from V and 12 from J, leaving 12 bases between them. Per the germline V gene, CDR1 is GTSNPN and CDR2 is SVGIG (reference sequence). CDR3 size: 13 residues. The chain's CDR3 is CAWSVQGMGPLHF. Written as DNA, the CDR3 is TGTGCCTGGAGTGTACAGGGTATGGGACCCCTCCACTTT.

This clonotype was found many times. The chain carries TRBV12-3 or TRBV12-4 and TRBJ2-7, with 8 bases fitting TRBD1. The ends lost 6 bases at V and 5 bases at J; junction bases unmatched: 3. This CDR3 is built from 12 residues. The CDR3 spells CASSDRGHEQYF. CDR3 in DNA: TGTGCCAGCAGCGACAGGGGACACGAGCAGTACTTC.

This clonotype was detected a few times. The V and J genes are TRBV6-1 and TRBJ1-5; 7 bases agree with TRBD1. The CDR3 sequence is 13 residues long. V lost 7 bases to trimming and J lost 5 bases; unmatched junction nucleotides: 5. CDR1 is MNHNS, CDR2 SASEGT, per germline. The CDR3 coding sequence is TGTGCCAGCAAGGGGACAGCACATCAGCCCCAGCATTTT. This encodes CASKGTAHQPQHF.

Only a few counts were recorded for this clonotype. The chain couples TRBV6-1 to TRBJ2-7, with 9 positions matching TRBD2. V was clipped by 1 base and J by 5 bases; unmatched bases: 0. This CDR3 is built from 13 residues. Germline V gene sequence: CDR1 MNHNS, CDR2 SASEGT. CDR3 nucleotide sequence: TGTGCCAGCAGTGAAGGACTAGCGGACGAGCAGTACTTC. Translated: CASSEGLADEQYF.

This clonotype has at least ten counts. The chain is built from TRBV28 and TRBJ2-2; 8 bases match TRBD2. V lost 10 bases to trimming and J lost 8 bases; unmatched junction nucleotides: 6. This CDR3 spans 12 amino acids. Germline CDR1 is MDHEN and CDR2 is SYDVKM. CDR3 nucleotide sequence: TGTGCCACTCGGGAGGGCCTGGGGGAGCTGTTTTTT. Its translation: CATREGLGELFF.

This clonotype was found many times. The chain has TRBV6-1 and TRBJ1-3, with D uncertain. Germline V gene data show CDR1 as MNHNS and CDR2 as SASEGT. Trimming shortened V by 2 bases and J by 2 bases, and 19 bases separated the two germline ends. This CDR3 has 18 residues. The chain's CDR3 is CASSEIEVASLTGNTIYF. Here the CDR3 DNA reads TGTGCCAGCAGTGAAATCGAGGTCGCTTCTCTCACTGGAAACACCATATATTTT.

Ten or more counts support this clonotype. The J gene is TRBJ1-2, the V gene TRBV6-1, with D unresolved. The V gene's germline CDR1 is MNHNS and CDR2 SASEGT. Deletions cut 1 base from V and 2 bases from J, with 11 bases between. The CDR3 spans 15 residues. The CDR3 loop reads CASSEGWAENYGYTF. CDR3 coding DNA: TGTGCCAGCAGTGAAGGTTGGGCAGAGAACTATGGCTACACCTTC.

The rearrangement uses TRBV25-1 and TRBJ1-2; a possible D gene is TRBD1 (5 bases). The ends were cut back, 0 bases at V and 12 bases at J, with 11 bases in the middle. CDR1 MGHDK and CDR2 SYGVNS come from the germline V gene. The CDR3 sequence is 12 residues long. For the CDR3, the DNA is TGTGCCAGCAGTGAATATGCAGGGAGCCACACCTTC. Its protein product is CASSEYAGSHTF.